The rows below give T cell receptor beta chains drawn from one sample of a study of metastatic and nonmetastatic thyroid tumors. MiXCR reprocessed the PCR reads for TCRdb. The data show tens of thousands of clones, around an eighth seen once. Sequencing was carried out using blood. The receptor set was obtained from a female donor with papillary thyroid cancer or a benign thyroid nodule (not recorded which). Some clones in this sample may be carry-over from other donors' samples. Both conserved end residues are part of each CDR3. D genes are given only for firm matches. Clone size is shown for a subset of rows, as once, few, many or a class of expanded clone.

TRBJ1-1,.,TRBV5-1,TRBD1,TGCGCCAGCAGCCAAAGCGGACAGGGATACCCCATGAACACTGAAGCTTTCTTT,CASSQSGQGYPMNTEAFF
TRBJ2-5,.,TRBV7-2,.,TGTGCCAGCAGCTTAGCTGAGGCGCACGGAGTCTTGTTAGAGACCCAGTACTTC,CASSLAEAHGVLLETQYF
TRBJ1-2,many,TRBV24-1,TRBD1,TGTGCCACCAGTGACCTCGGACAGGGAGGCTATGGCTACACCTTC,CATSDLGQGGYGYTF
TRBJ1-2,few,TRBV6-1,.,TGTGCCAGCAGTGATGGCCTCGGAGGGGGAGGGGCCGGTGATGGCTACACCTTC,CASSDGLGGGGAGDGYTF
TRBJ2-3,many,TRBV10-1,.,TGCGCCAGCAGTCCAGGGGAAACGGATACGCAGTATTTT,CASSPGETDTQYF
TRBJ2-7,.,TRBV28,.,TGTGCCAGCAGTTTATCAGGCCTAGTGGGACCTCTCCACGAGCAGTACTTC,CASSLSGLVGPLHEQYF
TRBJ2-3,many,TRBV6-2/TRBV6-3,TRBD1,TGTGCCAGCAGCCTCGACAGGGACGGGACAGATACGCAGTATTTT,CASSLDRDGTDTQYF
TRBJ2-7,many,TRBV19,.,TGTGCCAGTAGGCAATCTAGCGCCAGCTCCTACGAGCAGTACTTC,CASRQSSASSYEQYF
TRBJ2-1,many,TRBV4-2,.,TGTGCCAGCAGCCAAGATGGTGGGGCTTCCTACAATGAGCAGTTCTTC,CASSQDGGASYNEQFF
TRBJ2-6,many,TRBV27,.,TGTGCCAGCAGTTTTGGGCCTGGGGCCAACGTCCTGACTTTC,CASSFGPGANVLTF
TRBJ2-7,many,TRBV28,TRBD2,TGTGCCAGCAGTTTTCAGGTAGCGGGGTTATACGAGCAGTACTTC,CASSFQVAGLYEQYF
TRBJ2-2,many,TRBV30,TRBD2,TGTGCCTGGAGCGCTATTAGGACTAGCACCGGGGAGCTGTTTTTT,CAWSAIRTSTGELFF
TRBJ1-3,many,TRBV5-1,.,TGCGCCAGCAGCTCTCTTGGTGGAGGTGGAAACACCATATATTTT,CASSSLGGGGNTIYF
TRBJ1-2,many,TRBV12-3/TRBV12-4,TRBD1,TGTGCCAGCAGTGACAGGGGACAGGGCTATGGCTACACCTTC,CASSDRGQGYGYTF
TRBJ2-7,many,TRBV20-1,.,TGCAGTGCTAGAGATCCGCTATCACACGAGCAGTACTTC,CSARDPLSHEQYF
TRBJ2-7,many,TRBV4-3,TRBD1,TGCGCCAGCAGCCGAGACCGGGACAGGGGTAACGAGCAGTACTTC,CASSRDRDRGNEQYF
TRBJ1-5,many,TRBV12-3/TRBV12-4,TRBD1,TGTGCCAGCAGTTCCGGACAGGTATTTCAGCCCCAGCATTTT,CASSSGQVFQPQHF
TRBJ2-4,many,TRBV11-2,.,TGTGCCAGCAGCTTCTCCGGGGGCGCCGCGGCCAAAAACATTCAGTACTTC,CASSFSGGAAAKNIQYF
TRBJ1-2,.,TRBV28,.,.,CASILVRGGEGYTF
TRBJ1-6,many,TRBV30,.,TGTGCCTGGAGTGATGAGAATAATTCACCCCTCCACTTT,CAWSDENNSPLHF
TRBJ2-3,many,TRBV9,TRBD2,TGTGCCAGCAGCGTAGCGGGGGGAGGAGCAGATACGCAGTATTTT,CASSVAGGGADTQYF
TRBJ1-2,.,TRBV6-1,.,TGTGCCAGCAAACAAGACAGTGCGTTTGACTACACCTTC,CASKQDSAFDYTF
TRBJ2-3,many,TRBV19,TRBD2,TGTGCCAGCGCCTCCGGGACTAGCGACACAGATACGCAGTATTTT,CASASGTSDTDTQYF
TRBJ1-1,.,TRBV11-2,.,TGTGCCAGCAGCTCACCGGGGAGGAACACTGAAGCTTTCTTT,CASSSPGRNTEAFF
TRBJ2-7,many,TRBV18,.,TGTGCCAGCTCACGGCCGGGACAAGAGGGTCGGCAGTACTTC,CASSRPGQEGRQYF
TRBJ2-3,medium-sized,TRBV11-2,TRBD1,TGTGCCAGCAGCTTACCCCCGACAGGGAGCACAGATACGCAGTATTTT,CASSLPPTGSTDTQYF
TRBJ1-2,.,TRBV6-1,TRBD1,TGTGCCAGCAGTGAAGCCTCGGACAGGGGGATGGGCTACACCTTC,CASSEASDRGMGYTF
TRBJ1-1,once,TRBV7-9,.,TGTGCCAGCAGCCCTTCTCCAACCAGCACTGAAGCTTTCTTT,CASSPSPTSTEAFF
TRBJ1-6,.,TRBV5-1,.,TGCGCCAGCAGCGTGGGAGGTGGTTCACCCCTCCACTTT,CASSVGGGSPLHF
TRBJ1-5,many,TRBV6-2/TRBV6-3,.,TGTGCCAGCAGTTATTTCCCGGCGGGGGGCAATCAGCCCCAGCATTTT,CASSYFPAGGNQPQHF
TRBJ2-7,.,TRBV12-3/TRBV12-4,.,TGCGCCAGCAGGGACGGGAAGGCAGGACTTTACGGGCAGTACTTC,CASRDGKAGLYGQYF
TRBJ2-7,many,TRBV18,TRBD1,TGTGCCAGCTCACAGGACAGGGCCTTCGAGCAGTACTTC,CASSQDRAFEQYF
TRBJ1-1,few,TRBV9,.,TGTGCCAGCAGCGCCGACCAGAGTGAAGCTTTCTTT,CASSADQSEAFF
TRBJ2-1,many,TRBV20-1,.,TGCAGTGCATCGCTATGGGGAGACTCCTACAATGAGCAGTTCTTC,CSASLWGDSYNEQFF
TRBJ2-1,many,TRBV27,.,TGTGCCAGCAGTGCAAACCAGGGGCGCGGGATGGGTGAGCAGTTCTTC,CASSANQGRGMGEQFF
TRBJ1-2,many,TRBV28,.,TGTGCCAGCAGTTACGACAACTATGGCTACACCTTC,CASSYDNYGYTF
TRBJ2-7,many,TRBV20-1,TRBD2,TGCAGTGCCATAATAGCGGGAGCGTCCTACGAGCAGTACTTC,CSAIIAGASYEQYF
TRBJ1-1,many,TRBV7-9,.,TGTGCCAGCAGCATAGAGAGGGAACTGGAGGAAGCTTTCTTT,CASSIERELEEAFF
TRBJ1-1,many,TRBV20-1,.,TGCAGTGCCGTCCATCCGGAGGCTTACACTGAAGCTTTCTTT,CSAVHPEAYTEAFF
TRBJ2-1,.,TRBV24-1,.,TGTGCCACCAGTTACCGGACAGTGTCTGAGGGGAGCAATGAGCAGTTCTTC,CATSYRTVSEGSNEQFF
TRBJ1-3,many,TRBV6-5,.,TGTGCCAGCAAGTTGACTGATGATGGAAACACCATATATTTT,CASKLTDDGNTIYF
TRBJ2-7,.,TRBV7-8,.,TGTGCCAGCAGACGGGCCGCCTACGAGCAGTACTTC,CASRRAAYEQYF
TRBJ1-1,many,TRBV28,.,TGTGCCAGCTCCAAAGGTGGCCTGAACACTGAAGCTTTCTTT,CASSKGGLNTEAFF
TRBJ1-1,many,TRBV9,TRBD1,TGTGCCAGCAGCGTAGCCGACAGGGTTCATCGTGGCACTGAAGCTTTCTTT,CASSVADRVHRGTEAFF
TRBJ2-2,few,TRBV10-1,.,TGCGCCAGCAGTGGGACAGCAAACACCGGGGAGCTGTTTTTT,CASSGTANTGELFF
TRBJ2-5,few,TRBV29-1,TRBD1,TGCAGCGTGGGGGACAGGTACCAAGAGACCCAGTACTTC,CSVGDRYQETQYF
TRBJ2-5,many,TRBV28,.,TGTGCCAGCAGATCCGATAGTGGCCAAGAGACCCAGTACTTC,CASRSDSGQETQYF
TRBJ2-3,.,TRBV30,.,TGTGCCTGGGGGGCGGGAGATACGCAGTATTTT,CAWGAGDTQYF